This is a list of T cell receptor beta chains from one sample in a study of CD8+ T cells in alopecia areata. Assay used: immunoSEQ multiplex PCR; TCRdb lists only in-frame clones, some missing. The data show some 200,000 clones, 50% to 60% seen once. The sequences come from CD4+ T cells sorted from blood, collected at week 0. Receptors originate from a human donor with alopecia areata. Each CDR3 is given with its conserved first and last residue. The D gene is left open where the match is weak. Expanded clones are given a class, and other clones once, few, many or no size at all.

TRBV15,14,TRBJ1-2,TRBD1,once,CATSRDRGSFGYTF,TGTGCCACCAGCAGGGACAGGGGTTCCTTCGGCTACACCTTC
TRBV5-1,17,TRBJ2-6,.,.,CASSPGAHTSGANVLTF,TGCGCCAGCAGCCCAGGGGCCCACACCTCTGGGGCCAACGTCCTGACTTTC
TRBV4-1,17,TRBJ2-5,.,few,CASSQDLGTLDEETQYF,TGCGCCAGCAGCCAAGATCTGGGCACACTAGACGAAGAGACCCAGTACTTC
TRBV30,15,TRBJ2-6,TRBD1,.,CAWSEGQSGANVLTF,TGTGCCTGGAGCGAGGGACAGTCTGGGGCCAACGTCCTGACTTTC
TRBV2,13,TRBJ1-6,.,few,CASSEARDSPLHF,TGTGCCAGCAGTGAAGCGAGAGATTCACCCCTCCACTTT
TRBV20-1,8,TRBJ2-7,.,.,CSANEQYF,TGCAGTGCCAACGAGCAGTACTTC
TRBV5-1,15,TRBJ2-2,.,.,CASSLVAGATGELFF,TGCGCCAGCAGCTTGGTGGCAGGAGCAACCGGGGAGCTGTTTTTT
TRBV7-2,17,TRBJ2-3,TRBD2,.,CASSLALSSGATDTQYF,TGTGCCAGCAGCTTAGCCCTTAGTAGCGGGGCAACAGATACGCAGTATTTT
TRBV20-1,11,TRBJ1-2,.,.,CSASWDYGYTF,TGCAGTGCTAGCTGGGATTATGGCTACACCTTC
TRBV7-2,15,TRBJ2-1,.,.,CASSAPGPHGYEQFF,TGTGCCAGCAGCGCACCGGGACCCCACGGTTATGAGCAGTTCTTC
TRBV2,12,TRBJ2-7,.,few,CASTSPSYEQYF,TGTGCCAGCACTAGTCCCTCCTACGAGCAGTACTTC
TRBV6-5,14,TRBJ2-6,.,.,CASRRGSGANVLTF,TGTGCCAGCAGACGGGGGTCAGGGGCCAACGTCCTGACTTTC
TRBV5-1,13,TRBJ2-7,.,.,CASSLGSENEQYF,TGCGCCAGCAGCTTGGGGAGTGAGAACGAGCAGTACTTC
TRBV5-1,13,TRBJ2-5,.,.,CASSLRIQETQYF,TGCGCCAGCAGCTTACGAATCCAAGAGACCCAGTACTTC
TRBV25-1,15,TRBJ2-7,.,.,CASSDGARVGYEQYF,TGTGCCAGCAGTGACGGGGCTCGGGTGGGGTACGAGCAGTACTTC
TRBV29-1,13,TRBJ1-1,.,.,CSVVRLLNTEAFF,TGCAGCGTTGTTCGTCTTTTGAACACTGAAGCTTTCTTT
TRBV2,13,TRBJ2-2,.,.,CASSGSATGELFF,TGTGCCAGCAGTGGATCGGCCACCGGGGAGCTGTTTTTT
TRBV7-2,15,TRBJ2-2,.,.,CASSGRGSYTGELFF,TGTGCCAGCAGCGGACGGGGATCCTACACCGGGGAGCTGTTTTTT
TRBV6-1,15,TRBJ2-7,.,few,CASSVPSIVPYEQYF,TGTGCCAGCAGTGTTCCCTCTATTGTTCCCTACGAGCAGTACTTC